The present TCR beta chain was sequenced within a study of PD-L1 blockade in urothelial cancer. Overall study: Males with bladder-origin urothelial cancer constituted about 90% of the roughly 30 patients.

V lost 7 bases and J lost 2; bases outside the gene matches: 25. Germline V gene sequence: CDR1 MGHRA, CDR2 YSYEKL. This CDR3 region has 20 residues. Time point described: peripheral blood 6 weeks after treatment start. Data came from immunoSEQ multiplex PCR; TCRdb stores just in-frame clones and leaves some out. Of about 43,000 clones listed, about 83% are singletons. The sequence was collected from a man aged 55 to 70 with urothelial cancer. The specimen was PBMCs, collected around atezolizumab (anti-PD-L1) treatment. This chain connects TRBV4-1 to TRBJ1-2, with 7 bases lining up with TRBD1. The CDR3 sequence is CASTARLLGTVSLRNYGYTF. The CDR3 bases are TGCGCCAGCACAGCCAGGCTTTTAGGGACAGTTTCCCTCCGGAACTATGGCTACACCTTC.